The present entry profiles one T cell receptor (beta chain) with its context. Antigen specificity is unknown. CD8+ and CD4+ T cells taken from blood had their TCR beta sequenced. This entry belongs to a study of CD8 T cells in Susac syndrome. General study results and limits: The study's TCR sequencing and HLA analysis covered a relatively small number of individuals, and the study acknowledged this.

Roughly 0.45 to 1 ug RNA was reverse transcribed with random hexamers. immunoSEQ multiplex PCR amplified TCR beta CDR3 across 54 Vbeta, 13 Jbeta. TCRdb re-derived calls from the immunoSEQ multiplex PCR reads in MiXCR, one entry per CDR3 protein. Of fewer than 150,000 distinct CDR3 sequences in the sample, 85% to 95% were seen once. This CDR3 spans 9 amino acids. The V gene's germline CDR1 is DFQATT and CDR2 SNEGSKA (reference sequence). The chain is built from TRBV20-1 and TRBJ1-1, with D perhaps matching TRBD1 (5 bases). This TCR derives from a human donor with multiple sclerosis. Sequenced: CD4+ T cells from PBMCs. Here the CDR3 DNA reads TGCAGGGGGGGGACTGAAGCTTTCTTT. As protein: CRGGTEAFF.